Listed below are T cell receptor beta chains from one sample, sequenced in a study of blood T cell repertoires in COVID-19. Produced via immunoSEQ multiplex PCR; TCRdb's table is partial and in-frame only. The sample lists thousands of clones; around nine tenths were seen once. The sequenced sample was peripheral blood. These receptors came from a human donor with active COVID-19. The donor label of this sample is uncertain. The CDR3 runs from the conserved cysteine through the conserved F or W. A D gene is named only where the DNA matches it firmly. Only part of the rows carry a size: once, few, many, or a class if the clone is expanded.

v_call	j_call	d_call	clone_size	cdr3_aa	cdr3_nt
TRBV4-3	TRBJ1-6	NA	NA	CASSQDRLYNSPLHF	TGCGCCAGCAGCCAAGATCGGTTATATAATTCACCCCTCCACTTT
TRBV9	TRBJ2-3	NA	NA	CASSFTGWSTDTQYF	TGTGCCAGCAGCTTCACGGGGTGGAGCACAGATACGCAGTATTTT
TRBV19	TRBJ2-1	TRBD1	once	CASSIYRGDEQFF	TGTGCCAGTAGTATTTACAGGGGAGATGAGCAGTTCTTC
TRBV9	TRBJ1-1	NA	few	CASSVDGLRGGEAFF	TGTGCCAGCAGCGTAGATGGTTTGAGGGGGGGTGAAGCTTTCTTT
TRBV7-3	TRBJ2-1	TRBD2	NA	CASSLGTSGGPYNEQFF	TGTGCCAGCAGCTTAGGGACTAGCGGGGGCCCCTACAATGAGCAGTTCTTC
TRBV7-2	TRBJ1-2	NA	NA	CASSLARGGFYGYTF	TGTGCCAGCAGCTTAGCCAGAGGGGGATTCTATGGCTACACCTTC
TRBV30	TRBJ1-5	TRBD1	few	CAWSVGGSNQPQHF	TGTGCCTGGAGTGTAGGGGGCAGCAATCAGCCCCAGCATTTT
TRBV9	TRBJ2-3	NA	NA	CASSDPIQTDTQYF	TGTGCCAGCAGCGATCCCATACAAACAGATACGCAGTATTTT
TRBV3-1/TRBV3-2	TRBJ1-2	TRBD1	NA	CASSQGAGGNGYTF	TGTGCCAGCAGCCAAGGAGCAGGGGGCAATGGCTACACCTTC
TRBV27	TRBJ1-6	TRBD1	NA	CASSRRQGNSPLHF	TGTGCCAGCAGTCGCCGACAGGGAAATTCACCCCTCCACTTT
TRBV15	TRBJ1-5	TRBD1	NA	CATSRGTGEMQPQHF	TGTGCCACCAGCAGAGGGACAGGGGAGATGCAGCCCCAGCATTTT
TRBV12-5	TRBJ1-3	NA	NA	CASGLAGGGGNTIYF	TGTGCTAGTGGTTTGGCCGGGGGGGGCGGAAACACCATATATTTT
TRBV28	TRBJ2-7	TRBD1	NA	CASSLSGTVYEQYF	TGTGCCAGCAGTTTATCCGGGACAGTCTACGAGCAGTACTTC
TRBV9	TRBJ1-2	TRBD1	NA	CASFDGTGGFGYTF	TGTGCCAGCTTCGACGGGACAGGGGGCTTTGGCTACACCTTC
TRBV9	TRBJ2-1	TRBD1	NA	CASSVGTVYNEQFF	TGTGCCAGCAGCGTCGGGACAGTGTACAATGAGCAGTTCTTC
TRBV19	TRBJ1-1	NA	few	CASRPPFVRANTEAFF	TGTGCCAGTAGGCCGCCATTTGTCAGGGCGAACACTGAAGCTTTCTTT
TRBV24-1	TRBJ2-5	TRBD1	once	CATSDLSPGQGVGETQYF	TGTGCCACCAGTGATTTGTCCCCCGGACAGGGAGTGGGGGAGACCCAGTACTTC
TRBV6-5	TRBJ2-5	TRBD2	NA	CASSLGLARQETQYF	TGTGCCAGCAGCCTAGGACTAGCTAGACAAGAGACCCAGTACTTC
TRBV9	TRBJ2-2	TRBD2	NA	CASGTTSGVPGELFF	TGTGCCAGCGGGACGACTAGCGGGGTTCCCGGGGAGCTGTTTTTT
TRBV9	TRBJ2-1	NA	few	CASTRNGDEQFF	TGTGCCAGCACCAGGAACGGCGATGAGCAGTTCTTC
TRBV2	TRBJ1-3	NA	NA	CASSGTLTGNTIYF	TGTGCCAGCAGCGGGACTTTGACTGGAAACACCATATATTTT
TRBV9	TRBJ2-3	TRBD2	once	CASSVGGLAVGTQYF	TGTGCCAGCAGCGTAGGTGGACTAGCGGTCGGTACGCAGTATTTT
TRBV10-3	TRBJ2-5	TRBD1	NA	CAISDGQAQETQYF	TGTGCCATCAGTGATGGACAGGCCCAAGAGACCCAGTACTTC
TRBV30	TRBJ1-1	NA	NA	CAWSSFTGGNTEAFF	TGTGCCTGGAGTAGCTTCACGGGGGGAAACACTGAAGCTTTCTTT
TRBV27	TRBJ1-1	TRBD1	NA	CASRTGGTEAFF	TGTGCCAGCAGGACAGGGGGCACTGAAGCTTTCTTT
TRBV9	TRBJ2-4	TRBD1	NA	CASSFRQGPPKNIQYF	TGTGCCAGCAGCTTTCGACAGGGCCCCCCAAAGAACATTCAGTACTTC
TRBV2	TRBJ2-1	TRBD2	once	CASRRLAGGPGEQFF	TGTGCCAGCCGACGACTAGCGGGAGGGCCGGGAGAGCAGTTCTTC
TRBV18	TRBJ2-3	NA	NA	CASSPLDRQARGTDTQYF	TGTGCCAGCTCACCACTAGATCGACAGGCAAGGGGCACAGATACGCAGTATTTT
TRBV28	TRBJ1-3	NA	NA	CASRKLHGAGAHRNTIYF	TGTGCCAGCAGAAAACTACACGGGGCAGGGGCCCACCGAAACACCATATATTTT
TRBV6-1	TRBJ2-1	NA	NA	CASSERFTDEQFF	TGTGCCAGCAGTGAAAGGTTTACAGATGAGCAGTTCTTC
TRBV7-3	TRBJ2-3	TRBD2	NA	CASSQSGGSTDTQYF	TGTGCCAGCAGCCAGAGCGGGGGAAGCACAGATACGCAGTATTTT
TRBV9	TRBJ2-1	TRBD2	NA	CASSPFSGGLNEQFF	TGTGCCAGCAGCCCCTTCTCCGGGGGACTAAATGAGCAGTTCTTC